Reported below is one T cell receptor beta chain. Its matching antigen is unknown. This record belongs to a study of identical twins. Study-wide points: Carriage of fewer insertions was seen in abundant cord blood beta clonotypes, whereas memory repertoires showed none.

Between the trimmed V and J ends, which lost 0 bases and 0 bases, there was a span of 10 bases. CDR1 is DFQATT, CDR2 SNEGSKA, per germline (reference sequence). The CDR3 contains 15 residues. TCRdb reanalysed the 5' RACE reads using MiXCR and keeps one entry per CDR3 protein. The data show hundreds of thousands of distinct CDR3 sequences, with approximately 8% seen just once and about 2.1% held by the top ten. This sample also belongs to another study, concerning yellow fever vaccine responses in identical twins.

The receptor was isolated from a woman aged 18-30 years in good health. The rearrangement uses TRBV20-1 and TRBJ2-3; D is possibly TRBD2 (6 bases). Sequencing used memory (CD45RO+) T cells sorted from blood. The CDR3 protein is CSARDLGGSTDTQYF. The CDR3 bases are TGCAGTGCTAGAGATTTGGGGGGAAGCACAGATACGCAGTATTTT.